This T cell receptor (beta chain) was identified during a study of blood T cell repertoires in COVID-19. Study background: Some COVID-19 samples were acute and others convalescent; all came from the United States, Italy and Spain. PBMCs, B-cell-depleted T cells, or T cells provided the cDNA or gDNA that made up the material.

The CDR3 runs to 14 residues. Unmatched junction bases numbered 0, after V lost 1 base and J lost 4 bases. Germline lookup yields CDR1 SGHAT and CDR2 FQNNGV. In the original workflow: Reference gene primer amplification gave estimated nucleated cell counts. The table came from immunoSEQ multiplex PCR; TCRdb's copy has only in-frame clones and leaves some out. V, J and clone size reflect that table, while D and trimming were determined from the DNA. Of about 200,000 clones in the sample, around 87% were seen once. Specimen: peripheral blood. This sequence was found in a man between 60 and 70 years old with acute or convalescent COVID-19. The chain links TRBV11-2 to TRBJ2-5, with 10 bases fitting TRBD1. CDR3 sequence: CASSLGTGGETQYF. As DNA, the CDR3 is TGTGCCAGCAGCTTAGGGACAGGGGGAGAGACCCAGTACTTC.